This T cell receptor (beta chain) derives from a study of T cells after yellow fever vaccination (dated by TCRdb to the late 2010s). Background on the whole study: The SMART-Seq v4 Ultra Low Input RNA kit was used to prepare libraries from fractions with low cell numbers. To follow T-cell clones before and after primary and booster YFV17D yellow fever vaccination, bulk TCR alpha and beta repertoires were sequenced over time. The cohort comprised two healthy male donors, one aged 18 to 29 and one aged 30 to 40 years. Blood was drawn at multiple timepoints before and after primary and secondary immunization, with bulk PBMC replicates and cell subsets isolated. Study-wide conclusions, independent of this receptor: A small fraction of clonotypes showed up in both the CD4 and CD8 compartments, probably as a result of convergent recombination. Because the study included only a couple of donors, the extent to which the findings can be generalized is limited. The secondary T-cell response was weaker than the primary response but faster, peaking on day 5 instead of day 15. Computational filtering was required because FACS-sorted repertoires could contain abundant contaminating clonotypes from the bulk population. Most clones expanded after primary vaccination (approximately 97% of CD4 and approximately 90% of CD8) were re-detected after the booster, suggesting that broad memory maintenance occurred.

TCRdb lists the instrument as Illumina NovaSeq 6000. Synthesis of TCR cDNA relied on 5'RACE template switching, a step that introduced a universal primer site along with unique molecular identifiers. Priming of cDNA synthesis was performed from both the TCR alpha and TCR beta constant segments. Library amplification involved two PCR steps, and the second step added sample barcodes and sequencing adapters. Libraries were sequenced on Illumina HiSeq 2500 (2x100 bp) or NovaSeq (2x150 bp). From the authors' description of their analysis: MIGEC handled demultiplexing of reads and collapsing into UMI consensus sequences, while MiXCR performed V(D)J alignment. Clonotypes responding to the vaccine were identified with edgeR on replicate PBMC samples, with the criteria of FDR below 0.01 and a log2 fold change above 5 up to day 15. Bulk clonotypes were assigned CD4 or CD8 identity according to which sequenced CD4 or CD8 repertoire held them at higher abundance. TCRdb reprocessed the public reads (quality trimming at Q25 with fastp, clone calling with MiXCR) and kept in-frame beta chains. Rows are unified per CDR3 protein, each entry keeping the most common DNA and genes. These V and J calls rely on TCRdb rather than the paper's analysis. Counted in this sample were around 340,000 distinct CDR3 sequences; around 13% of them appeared once. The top ten hold 2.5% to 4% of the sample.

As concerns this clonotype: Its antigen specificity is not known. Qualities for individual bases were not recorded, and no much larger clone is one base off.

The meaning of the sample's treatment or condition label: live attenuated yellow fever vaccine strain. PBMCs were isolated from peripheral blood using a standard Ficoll-Paque protocol. Dynabeads CD4 and CD8 positive selection kits were used to isolate the CD4 and CD8 T-cell fractions. TriZol was used to extract RNA from bulk PBMCs, from CD4 and CD8 fractions, and from dextramer-positive and dextramer-negative fractions. From the cysteine up to the phenylalanine, the CDR3 has a length of 14 residues. Only the CDR3 DNA is retained, 42 bases long and in frame from the first base. Based on the germline V gene, the CDR1 and CDR2 sequences are LGHNT and FRNRAP. V lost 1 base and J lost 4 bases, and the count of bases not matched to a germline gene is 2.

The chain links TRBV12-5 with TRBJ1-2; TRBD1 agrees with 8 junctional bases. This TCR derives from a man aged 18 to 35 who received the YFV17D yellow fever vaccine. The sample was CD4+ T cells sorted from PBMCs, taken 15 days after the yellow fever booster vaccination. The CDR3 here reads CASGLADRAYGYTF. The nucleotides are TGTGCTAGTGGTTTGGCGGACAGGGCCTATGGCTACACCTTC.